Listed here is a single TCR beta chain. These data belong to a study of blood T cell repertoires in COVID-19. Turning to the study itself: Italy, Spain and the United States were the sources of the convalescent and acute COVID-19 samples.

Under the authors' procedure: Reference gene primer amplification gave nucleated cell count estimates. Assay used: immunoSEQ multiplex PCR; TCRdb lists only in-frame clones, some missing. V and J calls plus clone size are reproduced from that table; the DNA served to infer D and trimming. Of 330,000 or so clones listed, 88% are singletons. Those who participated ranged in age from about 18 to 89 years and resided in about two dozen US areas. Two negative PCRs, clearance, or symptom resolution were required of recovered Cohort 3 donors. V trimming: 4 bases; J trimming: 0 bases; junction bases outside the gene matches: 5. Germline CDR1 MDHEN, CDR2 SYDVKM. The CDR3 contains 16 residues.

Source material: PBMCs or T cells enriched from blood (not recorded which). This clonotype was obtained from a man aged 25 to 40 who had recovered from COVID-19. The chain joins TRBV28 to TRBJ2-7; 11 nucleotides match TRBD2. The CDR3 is CASSSQGLAASYEQYF. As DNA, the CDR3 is TGTGCCAGCAGTTCTCAGGGACTAGCGGCCTCCTACGAGCAGTACTTC.